This TCR beta chain was obtained from a study of regulatory T cells in long-lasting Graves disease. Study findings and constraints: New patients shared some 980 public clonotypes, and persistent patients shared more, with under 3,000. Persistent disease exhibited a predilection for TRBV28, TRBJ1-2 and TRBJ2-5.

The authors built TCR beta libraries using iRepertoire HTBI primers and Arm-PCR of CDR3 regions. MiXCR was run by TCRdb on the multiplex PCR reads, yielding one entry per CDR3 protein. Of almost 450,000 distinct CDR3 sequences listed, 16% are singletons. CDR1 and CDR2 (germline): LGHDT, YNNKEL (reference sequence). The germline V and J ends were trimmed by 4 bases and 6 bases, with 6 bases remaining between them. The CDR3 has 12 residues. Time point meaning: newly diagnosed GD, antithyroid drugs for less than 3 months. PBMC-extracted RNA yielded the TCR library. This clonotype was observed at least ten times. Its antigen is as yet unknown. These data also formed part of another study, on T cells in Graves' hyperthyroidism and ophthalmopathy. This second report adds: The patients, who ranged from 18 to 65 in age, presented with newly diagnosed hyperthyroidism lasting under 2 months. Most thyroid-expanded clonotypes above 0.001 were also found in blood.

This chain connects TRBV3-1 to TRBJ2-2, with D unclear. The input for sequencing was peripheral blood mononuclear cells (PBMCs), taken at new diagnosis, from a patient treated with antithyroid drugs. This sequence originates from a woman in her 30s with Graves disease. The CDR3 nucleotides read TGTGCCAGCAGCCCTGTTTCCGGGGAGCTGTTTTTT. Its protein product is CASSPVSGELFF.